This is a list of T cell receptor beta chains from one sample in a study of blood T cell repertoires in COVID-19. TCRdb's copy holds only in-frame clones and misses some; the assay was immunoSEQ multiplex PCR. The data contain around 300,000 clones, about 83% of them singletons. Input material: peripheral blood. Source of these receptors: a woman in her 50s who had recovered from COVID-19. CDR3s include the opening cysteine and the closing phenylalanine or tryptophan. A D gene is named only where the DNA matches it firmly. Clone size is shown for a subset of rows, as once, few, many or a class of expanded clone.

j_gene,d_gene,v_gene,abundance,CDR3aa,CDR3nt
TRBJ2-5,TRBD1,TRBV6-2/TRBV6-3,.,CASSYWDREGETQYF,TGTGCCAGCAGTTACTGGGACAGGGAAGGGGAGACCCAGTACTTC
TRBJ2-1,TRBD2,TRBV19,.,CATTPASGSWEQFF,TGTGCTACAACCCCGGCTAGCGGGAGTTGGGAGCAGTTCTTC
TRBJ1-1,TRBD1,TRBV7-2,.,CASSGQGGDTEAFF,TGTGCCAGCAGCGGACAGGGAGGGGACACTGAAGCTTTCTTT
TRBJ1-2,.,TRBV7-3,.,CASSLTKDSRYTF,TGTGCCAGCAGCTTAACTAAGGACAGTCGCTACACCTTC
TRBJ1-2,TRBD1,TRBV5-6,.,CASSIGQGSYGYTF,TGTGCCAGCAGCATAGGACAGGGATCCTATGGCTACACCTTC
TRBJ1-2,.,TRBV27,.,CASSSPGKNYGYTF,TGTGCCAGCAGTTCCCCCGGGAAGAACTATGGCTACACCTTC
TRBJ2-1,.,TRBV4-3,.,CASSHDLGNEQFF,TGCGCCAGCAGCCATGATCTAGGCAATGAGCAGTTCTTC
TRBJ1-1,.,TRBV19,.,CASSIESNTEAFF,TGTGCCAGTAGTATCGAGAGCAACACTGAAGCTTTCTTT
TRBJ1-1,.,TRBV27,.,CASSANTGTPNTEAFF,TGTGCCAGCAGTGCAAACACCGGGACACCCAACACTGAAGCTTTCTTT
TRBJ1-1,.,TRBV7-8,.,CASSSPRTGGTEAFF,TGTGCCAGCAGCTCCCCCCGAACGGGAGGAACTGAAGCTTTCTTT
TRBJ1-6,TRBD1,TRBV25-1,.,CASQNLRGSNSPLHF,TGTGCCAGCCAAAACCTCAGGGGGTCGAATTCACCCCTCCACTTT
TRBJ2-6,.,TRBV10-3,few,CAISDRSPGSGANVLTF,TGTGCCATCAGTGATAGGTCCCCAGGGTCTGGGGCCAACGTCCTGACTTTC
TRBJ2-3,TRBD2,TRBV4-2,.,CASSQGLGLITDTQYF,TGTGCCAGCAGCCAAGGGTTGGGACTAATCACAGATACGCAGTATTTT
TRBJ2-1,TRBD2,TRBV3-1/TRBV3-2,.,CASSQEGEQGLAGFEFF,TGTGCCAGCAGCCAAGAGGGGGAGCAAGGGCTAGCGGGATTTGAGTTCTTC
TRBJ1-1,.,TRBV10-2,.,CASSPTRNTEAFF,TGCGCCAGCAGTCCCACACGGAACACTGAAGCTTTCTTT
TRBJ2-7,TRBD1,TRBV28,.,CASSLSGGSYEQYF,TGTGCCAGCAGTTTATCAGGGGGTTCCTACGAGCAGTACTTC
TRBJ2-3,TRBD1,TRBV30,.,CAWSAPIRGPASTDTQYF,TGTGCCTGGAGTGCCCCTATCAGGGGGCCCGCTAGCACAGATACGCAGTATTTT
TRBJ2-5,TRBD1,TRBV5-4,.,CASSLRQGGFGETQYF,TGTGCCAGCAGCCTCCGACAGGGCGGGTTCGGGGAGACCCAGTACTTC
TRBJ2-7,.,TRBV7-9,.,CASSLRTAYEQYF,TGTGCCAGCAGCTTGCGGACAGCGTACGAGCAGTACTTC
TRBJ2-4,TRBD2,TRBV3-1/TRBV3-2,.,CASSLGGSDAWIAKNIQYF,TGTGCCAGCAGCCTGGGAGGGTCCGATGCATGGATAGCCAAAAACATTCAGTACTTC
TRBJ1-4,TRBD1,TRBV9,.,CASSVRGTGSGEKLFF,TGTGCCAGCAGCGTTCGGGGGACAGGCTCGGGTGAAAAACTGTTTTTT
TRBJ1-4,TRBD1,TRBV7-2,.,CASRPGQGDNEKLFF,TGTGCCAGCAGACCGGGACAGGGGGATAATGAAAAACTGTTTTTT
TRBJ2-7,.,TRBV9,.,CASSAFDSSYEQYF,TGTGCCAGCAGCGCATTCGACAGCTCCTACGAGCAGTACTTC
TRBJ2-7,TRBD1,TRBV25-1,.,CASSDPGQGPLLSDEQYF,TGTGCCAGCAGTGATCCCGGACAGGGCCCTCTTCTTTCGGACGAGCAGTACTTC
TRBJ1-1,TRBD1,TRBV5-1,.,CASSLGQGTGSTEAFF,TGCGCCAGCAGCTTGGGGCAGGGGACAGGGTCCACTGAAGCTTTCTTT
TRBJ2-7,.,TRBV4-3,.,CASSQEEAYEQYF,TGCGCCAGCAGCCAAGAAGAGGCGTACGAGCAGTACTTC
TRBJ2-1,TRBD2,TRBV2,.,CASSGTSEGSYNEQFF,TGTGCCAGCAGTGGAACTAGCGAGGGGTCCTACAATGAGCAGTTCTTC
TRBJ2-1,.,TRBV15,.,CATSREPPGTFVSYNEQFF,TGTGCCACCAGCAGAGAACCTCCCGGGACTTTCGTCTCCTACAATGAGCAGTTCTTC
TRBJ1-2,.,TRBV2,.,CASSERAPDSNYGYTF,TGTGCCAGCAGTGAACGTGCCCCGGACTCGAACTATGGCTACACCTTC
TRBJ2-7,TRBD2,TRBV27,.,CASSLLGLAGPYEQYF,TGTGCCAGCAGTTTATTAGGACTAGCGGGACCCTACGAGCAGTACTTC
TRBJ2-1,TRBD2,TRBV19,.,CASSDRGRGRDNEQFF,TGTGCCAGTAGTGATCGCGGGAGAGGTCGGGACAATGAGCAGTTCTTC
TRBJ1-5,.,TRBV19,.,CASSIQGLGPQHF,TGTGCCAGTAGTATTCAGGGCCTGGGGCCCCAGCATTTT
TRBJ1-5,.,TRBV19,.,CASSPEPTGRNQPQHF,TGTGCCAGTAGTCCGGAACCGACAGGACGGAATCAGCCCCAGCATTTT
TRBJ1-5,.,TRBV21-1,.,CASSSDLQTGTANQPQHF,TGTGCCAGCAGCTCAGATCTACAAACCGGGACAGCCAATCAGCCCCAGCATTTT
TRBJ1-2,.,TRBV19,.,CASSMTEQIYGYTF,TGTGCCAGTAGTATGACCGAACAGATATATGGCTACACCTTC
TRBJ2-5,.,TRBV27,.,CASSFRWTEETQYF,TGTGCCAGCAGTTTTCGCTGGACTGAAGAGACCCAGTACTTC